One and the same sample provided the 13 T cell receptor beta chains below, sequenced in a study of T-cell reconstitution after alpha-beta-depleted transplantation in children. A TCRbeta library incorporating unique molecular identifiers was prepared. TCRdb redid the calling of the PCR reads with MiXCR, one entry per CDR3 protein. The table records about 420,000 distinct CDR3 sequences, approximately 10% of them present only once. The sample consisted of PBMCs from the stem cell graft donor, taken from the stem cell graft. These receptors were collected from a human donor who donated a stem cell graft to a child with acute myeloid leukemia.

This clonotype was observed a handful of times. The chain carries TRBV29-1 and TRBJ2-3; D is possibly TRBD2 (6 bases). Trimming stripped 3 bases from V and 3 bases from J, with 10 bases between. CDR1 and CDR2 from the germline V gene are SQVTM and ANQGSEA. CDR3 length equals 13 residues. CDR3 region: CSVDSGGTDTQYF. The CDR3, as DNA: TGCAGCGTTGATTCCGGGGGAACAGATACGCAGTATTTT.

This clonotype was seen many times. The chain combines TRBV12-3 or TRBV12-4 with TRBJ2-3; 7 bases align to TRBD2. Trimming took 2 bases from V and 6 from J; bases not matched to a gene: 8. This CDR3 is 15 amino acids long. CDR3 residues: CASSLLGGRGDTQYF. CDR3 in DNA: TGTGCCAGCAGTTTACTAGGTGGGAGGGGCGATACGCAGTATTTT.

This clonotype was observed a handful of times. The CDR3 here is CASSLVLVGQFF. CDR3 DNA: TGTGCCAGCAGCTTAGTACTAGTGGGGCAGTTCTTC. This rearrangement joins TRBV7-2 to TRBJ2-1; D is possibly TRBD2 (5 bases). The CDR3 loop spans 12 amino acids. CDR1 SGHTA and CDR2 FQGNSA come from the germline V gene. The ends were cut back, 1 base at V and 12 bases at J, with 10 bases in the middle.

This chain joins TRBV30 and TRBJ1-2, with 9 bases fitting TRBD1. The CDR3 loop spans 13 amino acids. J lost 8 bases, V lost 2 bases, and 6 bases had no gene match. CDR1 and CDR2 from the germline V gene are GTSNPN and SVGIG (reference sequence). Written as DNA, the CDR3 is TGTGCCTGGAGTAAACAGGGGGCAGAGGGCTACACCTTC. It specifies CAWSKQGAEGYTF.

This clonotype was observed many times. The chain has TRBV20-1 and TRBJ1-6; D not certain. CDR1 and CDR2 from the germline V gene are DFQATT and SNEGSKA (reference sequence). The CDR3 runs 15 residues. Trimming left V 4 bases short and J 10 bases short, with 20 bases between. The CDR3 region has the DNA TGCAGTGCTACCGATGGGTCGGTAATTTCGTCACCCCTCCACTTT. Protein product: CSATDGSVISSPLHF.

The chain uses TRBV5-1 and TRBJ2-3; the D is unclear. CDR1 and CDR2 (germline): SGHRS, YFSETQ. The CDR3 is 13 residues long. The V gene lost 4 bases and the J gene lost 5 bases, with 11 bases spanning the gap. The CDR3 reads CASSEPQRDTQYF. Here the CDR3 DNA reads TGCGCCAGCAGCGAACCCCAGAGAGATACGCAGTATTTT.

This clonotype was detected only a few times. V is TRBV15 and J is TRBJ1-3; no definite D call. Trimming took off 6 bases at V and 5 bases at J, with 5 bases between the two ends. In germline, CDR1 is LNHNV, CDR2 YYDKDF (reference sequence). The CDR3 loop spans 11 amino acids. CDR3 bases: TGTGCCACCAGTGGGAGAAACACCATATATTTT. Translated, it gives CATSGRNTIYF.

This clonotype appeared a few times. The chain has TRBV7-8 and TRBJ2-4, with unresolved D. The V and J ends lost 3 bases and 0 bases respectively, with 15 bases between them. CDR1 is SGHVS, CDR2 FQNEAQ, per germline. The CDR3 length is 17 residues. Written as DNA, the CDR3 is TGTGCCAGCAGCTTCGCGGAAGGGAAACTAGCCAAAAACATTCAGTACTTC. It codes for CASSFAEGKLAKNIQYF.

The CDR3 coding sequence is TGTGCCAGTAGTATACCCCACGGGGTTGTTGCTTTCTTT. Its protein product is CASSIPHGVVAFF. The V gene is TRBV19, the J gene TRBJ1-1; no reliable D call. The CDR3 sequence is 13 residues long. Germline-derived CDR1 and CDR2 are LNHDA and SQIVND (reference sequence). V was clipped by 2 bases and J by 11 bases, with 15 bases between them.

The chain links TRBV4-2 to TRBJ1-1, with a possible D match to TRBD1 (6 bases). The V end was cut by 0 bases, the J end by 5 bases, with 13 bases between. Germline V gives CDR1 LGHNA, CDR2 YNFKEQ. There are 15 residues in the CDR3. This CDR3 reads CASSQEGGLGTEAFF. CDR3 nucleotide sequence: TGTGCCAGCAGCCAAGAGGGGGGGCTCGGAACTGAAGCTTTCTTT.

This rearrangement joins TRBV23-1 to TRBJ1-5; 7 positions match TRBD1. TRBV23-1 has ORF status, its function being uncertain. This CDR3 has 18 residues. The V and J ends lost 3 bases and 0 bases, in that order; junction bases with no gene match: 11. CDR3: CASSHYGQARGSNQPQHF. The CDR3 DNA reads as TGCGCCAGCAGTCATTACGGACAGGCACGGGGTAGCAATCAGCCCCAGCATTTT.

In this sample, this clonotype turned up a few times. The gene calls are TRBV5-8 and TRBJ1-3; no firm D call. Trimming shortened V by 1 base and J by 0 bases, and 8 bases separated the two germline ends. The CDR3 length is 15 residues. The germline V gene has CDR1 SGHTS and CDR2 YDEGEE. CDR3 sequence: CASSLSGNSGNTIYF. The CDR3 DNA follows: TGTGCCAGCAGCTTGTCGGGGAACTCTGGAAACACCATATATTTT.

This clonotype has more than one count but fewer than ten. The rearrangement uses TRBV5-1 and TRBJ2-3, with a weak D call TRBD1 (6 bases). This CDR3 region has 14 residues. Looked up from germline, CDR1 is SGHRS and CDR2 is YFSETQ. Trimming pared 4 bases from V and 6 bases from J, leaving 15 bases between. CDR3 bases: TGCGCCAGCAGCCCAACACGACAGGCGGATACGCAGTATTTT. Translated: CASSPTRQADTQYF.